A single sample is the source of the 8 T cell receptor beta chains below, sequenced in a study of T cells in Graves' hyperthyroidism and ophthalmopathy. The CDR3 regions of TCR beta were amplified from RNA transcripts. Carried out on the TCR CDR3, a first-round RT-PCR used the HTBI primer set. TCRdb fed the multiplex PCR reads into MiXCR, producing one record per CDR3 protein. The table lists roughly 840,000 distinct CDR3 sequences, around 39% of them singletons, with 8.9% in the top ten. Input material: blood. Every receptor here comes from a young man with Graves' hyperthyroidism.

In its sample, this clonotype was seen many times. The chain uses TRBV7-2 and TRBJ2-7; no definite D call. Germline loops: CDR1 SGHTA, CDR2 FQGNSA. Trimming stripped 4 bases from V and 4 bases from J, with 8 bases between. The CDR3 runs to 12 residues. In DNA form, the CDR3 reads TGTGCCAGCAGCTCTCAGAGGTACGAGCAGTACTTC. Residues: CASSSQRYEQYF.

The V gene is TRBV29-1, the J gene TRBJ1-1; D is unresolved. The CDR3 runs 14 residues. Germline CDR1 is SQVTM and CDR2 is ANQGSEA. The ends were cut back, 8 bases at V and 4 bases at J, with 20 bases in the middle. The CDR3 sequence is CSLSREKSITEAFF. CDR3 bases: TGCAGCCTCTCGAGGGAGAAGAGTATCACTGAAGCTTTCTTT.

The gene calls are TRBV5-6 and TRBJ1-5; 8 bases line up with TRBD1. V dropped 2 bases and J dropped 9; count of bases not matched to a gene: 7. In germline, CDR1 is SGHDT, CDR2 YYEEEE. CDR3 size: 14 residues. CDR3 residues: CASSFRTGLGPQHF. The CDR3 DNA reads TGTGCCAGCAGCTTCAGGACAGGGCTGGGGCCCCAGCATTTT.

This clonotype occurred a few times. The rearrangement joins TRBV5-4 to TRBJ2-2; TRBD2 is a possible D gene (6 bases). This CDR3 comprises 14 residues. The ends were cut back, 2 bases at V and 10 bases at J, with 15 bases in the middle. CDR1 is SGHNT and CDR2 is YYREEE in the germline V gene (reference sequence). As DNA, the CDR3 is TGTGCCAGCAGCTTCTCTGGGGGGAAGGAGGAGCTGTTTTTT. Residues: CASSFSGGKEELFF.

This clonotype was recorded only once. The chain recombines TRBV19 with TRBJ1-5, with D tentatively TRBD1 (5 bases). The ends were cut back, 11 bases at V and 5 bases at J, with 16 bases in the middle. Germline loops: CDR1 LNHDA, CDR2 SQIVND (reference sequence). The CDR3 has 13 residues. CDR3 in amino acids: CAWSEGIYQPQHF. The DNA of the CDR3 is TGTGCCTGGAGTGAGGGGATCTATCAGCCCCAGCATTTT.

On this clonotype itself: At one of its ends the junction is not consistent with the germline gene, which may arise from a read error. The chain joins TRBV10-3 to TRBJ2-3; 11 nucleotides match TRBD2. The germline V gene encodes CDR1 ENHRY and CDR2 SYGVKD. This CDR3 comprises 15 residues. CDR3 loop: CASSEWGTSGDTQYF. For the CDR3, the DNA is TGTGCCAGCAGTGAGTGGGGGACTAGCGGAGATACGCAGTATTTT.

The chain carries TRBV2 and TRBJ2-7; 10 bases are a match to TRBD1. V shed 4 bases, J shed 4 bases, and the junction held 10 bases outside the gene matches. The CDR3 has 16 residues. The germline V gene has CDR1 SNHLY and CDR2 FYNNEI. The CDR3 nucleotides read TGTGCCAGCAGTGCCTCGGGACAGGGGAACCGATACGAGCAGTACTTC. Protein sequence: CASSASGQGNRYEQYF.

This clonotype was observed a handful of times. The J gene is TRBJ1-1, the V gene TRBV7-3; D is ambiguous. V gave up 2 bases and J gave up 4 bases, with 8 bases separating them. Germline loops: CDR1 SGHTA, CDR2 FQGTGA. The CDR3 loop spans 13 amino acids. CDR3 loop: CASSLAEFTEAFF. CDR3 in DNA: TGTGCCAGCAGCTTAGCGGAGTTCACTGAAGCTTTCTTT.